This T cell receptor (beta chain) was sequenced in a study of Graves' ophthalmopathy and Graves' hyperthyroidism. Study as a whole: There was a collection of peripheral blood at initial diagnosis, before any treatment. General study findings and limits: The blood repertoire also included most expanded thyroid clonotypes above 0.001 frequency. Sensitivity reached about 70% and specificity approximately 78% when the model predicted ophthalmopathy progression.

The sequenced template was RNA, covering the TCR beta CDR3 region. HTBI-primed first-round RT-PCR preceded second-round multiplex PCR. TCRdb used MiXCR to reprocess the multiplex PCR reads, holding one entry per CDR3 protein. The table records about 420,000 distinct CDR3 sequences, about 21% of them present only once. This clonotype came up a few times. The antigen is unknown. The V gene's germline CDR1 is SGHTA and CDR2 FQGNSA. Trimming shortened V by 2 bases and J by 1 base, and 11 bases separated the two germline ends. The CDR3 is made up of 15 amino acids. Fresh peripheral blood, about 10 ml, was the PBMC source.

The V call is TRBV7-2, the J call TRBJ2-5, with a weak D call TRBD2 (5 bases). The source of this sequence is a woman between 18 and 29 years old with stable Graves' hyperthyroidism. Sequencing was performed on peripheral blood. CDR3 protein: CASSLSASRQETQYF. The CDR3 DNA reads TGTGCCAGCAGCTTAAGCGCTAGCCGCCAAGAGACCCAGTACTTC.